This T cell receptor (beta chain) was documented in a study of blood T cell repertoires in COVID-19. Turning to the study itself: There were acute and convalescent COVID-19 samples, and they came from the United States, Italy and Spain.

Repertoires were generated with immunoSEQ multiplex PCR, while TCRdb's copy carries only in-frame clones and drops some. The table lists over 65,000 clones, approximately 78% of them singletons. This CDR3 region has 13 residues. Trimming took 3 bases from V and 5 from J, leaving 10 bases between them. Germline V gene sequence: CDR1 LNHNV, CDR2 YYDKDF (reference sequence). This TCR was recovered from a man aged 55 to 69 with COVID-19, enrolled during active disease. The gene calls are TRBV15 and TRBJ1-1, with D maybe TRBD1 (6 bases). Sequenced input: peripheral blood. CDR3 bases: TGTGCCACCAGCAGTCCTCAGGGGACTGAAGCTTTCTTT. It encodes CATSSPQGTEAFF.